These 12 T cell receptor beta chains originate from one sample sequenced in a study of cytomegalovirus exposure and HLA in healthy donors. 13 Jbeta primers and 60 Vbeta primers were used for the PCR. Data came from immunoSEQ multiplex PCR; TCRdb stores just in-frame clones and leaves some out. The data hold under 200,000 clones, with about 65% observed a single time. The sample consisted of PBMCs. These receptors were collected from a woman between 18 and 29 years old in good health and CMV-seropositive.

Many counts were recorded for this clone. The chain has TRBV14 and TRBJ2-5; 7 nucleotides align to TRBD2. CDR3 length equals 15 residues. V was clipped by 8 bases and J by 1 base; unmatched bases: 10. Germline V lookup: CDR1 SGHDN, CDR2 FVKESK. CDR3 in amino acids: CASWIRAGAQETQYF. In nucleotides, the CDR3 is TGTGCCAGCTGGATCAGGGCGGGAGCCCAAGAGACCCAGTACTTC.

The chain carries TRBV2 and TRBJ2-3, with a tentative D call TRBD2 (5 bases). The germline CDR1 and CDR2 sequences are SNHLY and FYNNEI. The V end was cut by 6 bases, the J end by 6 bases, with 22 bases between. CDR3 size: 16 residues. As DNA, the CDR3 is TGTGCCAGCAGGATCGGACTTTCCCTTTTTTCGGATACGCAGTATTTT. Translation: CASRIGLSLFSDTQYF.

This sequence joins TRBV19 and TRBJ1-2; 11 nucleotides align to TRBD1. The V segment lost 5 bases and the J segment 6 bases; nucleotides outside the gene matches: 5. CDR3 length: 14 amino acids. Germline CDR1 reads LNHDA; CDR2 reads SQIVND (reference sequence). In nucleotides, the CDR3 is TGTGCCAGTAGTTTGGGACAGGGGGTGAATGGCTACACCTTC. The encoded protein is CASSLGQGVNGYTF.

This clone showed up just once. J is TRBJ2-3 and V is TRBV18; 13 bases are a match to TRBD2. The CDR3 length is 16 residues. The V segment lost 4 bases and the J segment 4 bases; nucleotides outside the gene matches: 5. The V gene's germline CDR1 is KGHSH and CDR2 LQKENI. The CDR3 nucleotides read TGTGCCAGCTCACAAGGGACTAGCGGGAATGCAGATACGCAGTATTTT. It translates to CASSQGTSGNADTQYF.

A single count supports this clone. The CDR3 DNA is TGTGCCAGCAAGGCGGGAGGACGCTACGAGCAGTACTTC. Amino acids: CASKAGGRYEQYF. This chain uses TRBV27 with TRBJ2-7; 8 nucleotides match TRBD2. The J segment lost 3 bases and the V segment lost 7 bases, leaving 5 bases of the junction unmatched. Per the germline V gene, CDR1 is MNHEY and CDR2 is SMNVEV (reference sequence). The CDR3 extends over 13 amino acids.

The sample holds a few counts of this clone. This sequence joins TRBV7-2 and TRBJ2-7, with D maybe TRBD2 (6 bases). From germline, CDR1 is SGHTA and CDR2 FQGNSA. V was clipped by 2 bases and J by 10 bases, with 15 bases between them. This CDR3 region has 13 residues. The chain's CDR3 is CASSLQNQGTQYF. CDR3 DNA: TGTGCCAGCAGCTTACAAAACCAAGGGACTCAGTACTTC.

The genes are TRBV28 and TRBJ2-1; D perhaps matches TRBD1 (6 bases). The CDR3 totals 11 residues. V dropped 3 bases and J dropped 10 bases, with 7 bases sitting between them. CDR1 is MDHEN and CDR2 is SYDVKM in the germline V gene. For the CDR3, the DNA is TGTGCCAGCAGTTTGGGGGCGGAGCAGTTCTTC. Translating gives CASSLGAEQFF.

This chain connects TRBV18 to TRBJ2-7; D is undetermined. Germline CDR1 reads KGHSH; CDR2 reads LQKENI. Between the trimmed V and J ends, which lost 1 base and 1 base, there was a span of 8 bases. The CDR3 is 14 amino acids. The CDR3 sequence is CASSPQGGSYEQYF. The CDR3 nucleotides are TGTGCCAGCTCACCACAAGGCGGATCCTACGAGCAGTACTTC.

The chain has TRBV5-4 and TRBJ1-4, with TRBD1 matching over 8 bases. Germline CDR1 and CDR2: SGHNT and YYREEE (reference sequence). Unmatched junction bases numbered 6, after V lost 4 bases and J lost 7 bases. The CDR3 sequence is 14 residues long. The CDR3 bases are TGTGCCAGCAGCATCCAGGGGGCTGGTGAAAAACTGTTTTTT. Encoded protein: CASSIQGAGEKLFF.

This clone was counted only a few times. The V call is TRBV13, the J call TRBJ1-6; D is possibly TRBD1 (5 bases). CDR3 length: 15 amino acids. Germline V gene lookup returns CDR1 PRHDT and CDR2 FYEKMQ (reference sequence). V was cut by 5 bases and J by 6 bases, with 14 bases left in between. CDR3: CASSPAGGSNSPLHF. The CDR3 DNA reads TGTGCCAGCAGCCCAGCGGGGGGGTCTAATTCACCCCTCCACTTT.

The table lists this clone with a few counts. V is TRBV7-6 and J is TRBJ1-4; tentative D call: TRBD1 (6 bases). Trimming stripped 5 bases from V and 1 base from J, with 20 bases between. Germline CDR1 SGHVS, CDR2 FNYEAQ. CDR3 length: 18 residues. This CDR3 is CASSPRGGGGKTNEKLFF. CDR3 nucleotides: TGTGCCAGCAGCCCGAGGGGGGGAGGTGGAAAAACTAATGAAAAACTGTTTTTT.

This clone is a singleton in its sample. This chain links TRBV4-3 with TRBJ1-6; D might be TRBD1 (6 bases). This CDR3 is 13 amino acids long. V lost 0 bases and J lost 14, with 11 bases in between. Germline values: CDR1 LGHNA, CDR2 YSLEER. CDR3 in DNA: TGCGCCAGCAGCCAAGATCGGGGACAATCCCTCCACTTT. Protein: CASSQDRGQSLHF.